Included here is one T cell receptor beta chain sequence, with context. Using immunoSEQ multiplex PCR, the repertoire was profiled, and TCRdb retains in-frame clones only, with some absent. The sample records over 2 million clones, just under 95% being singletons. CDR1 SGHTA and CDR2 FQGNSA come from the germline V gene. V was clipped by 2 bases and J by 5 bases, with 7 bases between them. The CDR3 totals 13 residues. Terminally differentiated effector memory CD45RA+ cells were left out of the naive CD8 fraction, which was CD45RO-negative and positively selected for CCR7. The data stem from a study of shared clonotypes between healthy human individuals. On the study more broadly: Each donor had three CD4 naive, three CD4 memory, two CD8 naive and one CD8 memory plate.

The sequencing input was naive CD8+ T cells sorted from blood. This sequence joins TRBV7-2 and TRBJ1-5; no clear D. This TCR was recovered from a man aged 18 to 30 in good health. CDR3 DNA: TGTGCCAGCAGCTTAAACGGGGATCAGCCCCAGCATTTT. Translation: CASSLNGDQPQHF.